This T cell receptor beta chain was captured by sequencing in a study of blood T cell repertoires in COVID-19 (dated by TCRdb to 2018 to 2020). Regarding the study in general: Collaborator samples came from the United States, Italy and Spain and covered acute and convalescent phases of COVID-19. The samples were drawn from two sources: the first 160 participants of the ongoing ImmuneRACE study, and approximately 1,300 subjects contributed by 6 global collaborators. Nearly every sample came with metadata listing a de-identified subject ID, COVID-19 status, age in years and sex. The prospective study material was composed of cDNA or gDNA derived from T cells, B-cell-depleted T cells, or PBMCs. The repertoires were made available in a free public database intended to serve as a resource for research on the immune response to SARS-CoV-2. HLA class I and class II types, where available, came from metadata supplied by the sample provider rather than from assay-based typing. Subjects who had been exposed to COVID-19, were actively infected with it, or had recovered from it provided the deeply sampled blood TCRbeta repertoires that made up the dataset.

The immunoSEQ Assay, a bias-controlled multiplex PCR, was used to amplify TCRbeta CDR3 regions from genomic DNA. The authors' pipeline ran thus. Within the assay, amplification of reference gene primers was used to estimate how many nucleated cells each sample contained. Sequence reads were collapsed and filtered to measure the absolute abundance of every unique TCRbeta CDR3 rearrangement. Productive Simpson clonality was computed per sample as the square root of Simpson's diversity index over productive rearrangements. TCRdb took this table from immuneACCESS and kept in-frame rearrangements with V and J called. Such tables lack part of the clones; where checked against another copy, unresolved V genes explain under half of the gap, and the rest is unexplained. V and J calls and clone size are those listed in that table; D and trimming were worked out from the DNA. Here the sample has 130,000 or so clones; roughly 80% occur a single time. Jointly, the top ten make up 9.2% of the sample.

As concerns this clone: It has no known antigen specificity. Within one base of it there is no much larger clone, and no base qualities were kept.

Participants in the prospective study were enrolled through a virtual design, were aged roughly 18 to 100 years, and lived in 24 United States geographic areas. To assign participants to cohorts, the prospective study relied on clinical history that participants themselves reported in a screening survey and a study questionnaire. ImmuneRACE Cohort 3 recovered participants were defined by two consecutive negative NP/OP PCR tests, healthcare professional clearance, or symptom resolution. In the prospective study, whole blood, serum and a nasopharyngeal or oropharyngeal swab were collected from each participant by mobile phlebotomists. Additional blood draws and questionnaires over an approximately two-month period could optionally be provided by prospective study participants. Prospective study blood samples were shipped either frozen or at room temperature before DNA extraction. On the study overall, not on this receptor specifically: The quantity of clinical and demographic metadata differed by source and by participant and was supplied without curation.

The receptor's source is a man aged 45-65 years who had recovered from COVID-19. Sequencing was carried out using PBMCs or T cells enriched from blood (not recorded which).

The CDR3 has the sequence CASSQEMVPGQGEEKLFF. The DNA is as follows: TGTGCCAGCAGCCAAGAAATGGTGCCGGGACAGGGTGAGGAAAAACTGTTTTTT. The receptor chain draws on TRBV4-2 and TRBJ1-4, with TRBD1 identical over 9 junction bases. After removal of 0 bases from V and 8 bases from J, the junction retains 13 bases not matched to a gene. From a lookup of the germline V gene, CDR1 and CDR2 are LGHNA and YNFKEQ. From the cysteine up to the phenylalanine, the CDR3 has a length of 18 residues. Only the CDR3 DNA stays, 54 bases, in frame from base 1.